The clone carrying this TCR beta chain appeared a single time. This sample was taken from a study of blood T cell repertoires in COVID-19. The V and J ends lost 7 bases and 1 base respectively, with 12 bases between them. The CDR3 is made up of 14 amino acids. Germline loops: CDR1 MNHEY, CDR2 SMNVEV (reference sequence). Using immunoSEQ multiplex PCR, the repertoire was profiled, and TCRdb retains in-frame clones only, with some absent. The table shows roughly 250,000 clones, with around 89% occurring only once. The sequencing sample was made of PBMCs or T cells enriched from blood (not recorded which). V is TRBV27 and J is TRBJ2-3; tentatively, D is TRBD1 (6 bases). This sequence was found in a man aged 35-49 years who had recovered from COVID-19. The CDR3 coding sequence is TGTGCCAGCAAACGACAGGACGGCACAGATACGCAGTATTTT. It codes for CASKRQDGTDTQYF.